Sequencing of this T cell receptor (beta chain) was carried out in a study of CD8+ T cells in alopecia areata. At the level of the study: In an open-label trial, patients got 5 to 10 mg tofacitinib twice daily. Severity was scored as percentage of affected scalp area in treated patients. Points from the study as a whole: Sequencing of scalp tissue also captures the resident alphabeta T cells of normal skin.

V gave up 4 bases and J gave up 6 bases; unmatched junction bases: 6. Per the germline V gene, CDR1 is SGHTA and CDR2 is FQGNSA. CDR3 length: 13 residues. Notes on this clone: What it binds is unknown.

Reverse transcribed after extraction, RNA yielded cDNA as the sequencing template. Sequencing used immunoSEQ multiplex PCR; TCRdb keeps in-frame clones, though not all of them. This sample yields around 180,000 clones, of which around 60% are seen a single time; approximately 1.3% belongs to the top ten. Treatment of the sample: oral pan-JAK inhibitor, 5-10 mg twice daily. Sampling of alopecia areata patients yielded lesional scalp punch biopsies as well as peripheral blood. The chain employs TRBV7-2 and TRBJ2-7; 7 positions match TRBD1. The sequence derives from a human donor with alopecia areata. Specimen: CD4+ T cells sorted from blood, collected around week 50, from a patient treated with tofacitinib. The CDR3 region has the DNA TGTGCCAGCAGCTCCCAGGGGGTAGGCGAGCAGTACTTC. This translates into CASSSQGVGEQYF.